The 18 T cell receptor delta chains given below trace back to one sample, sequenced in a study of gammadelta T cells in human blood. TCRdb re-called the RT-PCR reads with CATT. Of approximately 280 delta-chain clones in the sample, around 5% were seen once. Material for sequencing was Vgamma9Vdelta2 gamma-delta T cells from cord blood. These TCRs come from a newborn.

As to this clone: Translating this DNA gives a protein that differs at residue 16 from the TCRdb one, which belongs to a much larger clone; a read error is likely, and the protein shown is this translation. The chain recombines TRDV2 with TRDJ3; 12 bases line up with TRDD3. The V gene's germline CDR1 is GEAIGNYY and CDR2 EKD. The CDR3 covers 18 residues. The CDR3 loop reads CACDYTGGYSWDTRQTFF. In DNA, the CDR3 is TGTGCCTGTGACTATACTGGGGGATACTCCTGGGACACCCGACAGACGTTTTTC.

Details on this clone: The protein TCRdb gives is from a much larger clone and does not agree with this DNA's translation at residue 3, likely a read error; the protein shown here comes from the DNA. The J gene is TRDJ2, the V gene TRDV2; the match to TRDD3 covers 10 bases. CDR3 size: 17 residues. Germline loops: CDR1 GEAIGNYY, CDR2 EKD. Written as DNA, the CDR3 is TGTGCCTGGGACAGGGTCTGGGGGATAACTTTGACAGCACAACTCTTCTTT. This sequence encodes CAWDRVWGITLTAQLFF.

This clone was seen more than once but under ten times. TCRdb pairs this DNA with a much larger clone's protein that differs at residue 11, likely a read error; the protein shown was translated from the DNA. The genes are TRDV2 and TRDJ1, with TRDD3 identical over 8 bases. The CDR3 runs 17 residues. CDR1 is GEAIGNYY and CDR2 is EKD in the germline V gene. The J segment lost 0 bases and the V segment lost 3 bases, leaving 11 bases of the junction unmatched. The CDR3 loop reads CACDSVMGDQHTDKLIF. The CDR3 DNA is TGTGCCTGTGACTCTGTGATGGGGGATCAGCACACCGATAAACTCATCTTT.

As to this clone: A far larger clone is a single base away, which makes a read error likely. No V gene was called here, but the J gene is TRDJ1; TRDD3 was called by the table and not checked on the DNA. There are 14 residues in the CDR3. CDR3: CARDTVGGQDKLIF. The CDR3 DNA is TGTGCCCGTGACACCGTAGGGGGTCAAGATAAACTCATCTTT.

This clone was seen a handful of times. TCRdb assigns this DNA the protein of a much larger clone, which departs from its translation at residue 8; this likely reflects a read error, and the protein shown comes from translating the DNA. The chain uses TRDV2 and TRDJ2; TRDD3 aligns across 8 bases. Per germline, CDR1 GEAIGNYY and CDR2 EKD. V dropped 3 bases and J dropped 0; count of bases not matched to a gene: 5. This CDR3 contains 16 residues. The CDR3 protein is CACDVLGVTLTAQLFF. As DNA, the CDR3 is TGTGCCTGTGACGTACTGGGGGTTACTTTGACAGCACAACTCTTCTTT.

There are a few counts of this clone. The TCRdb protein comes from a much larger clone and disagrees with this DNA's translation at residue 10, likely due to a read error; the protein given here is derived from the DNA. The V gene is TRDV2, the J gene TRDJ3; 7 bases are a match to TRDD3. Germline CDR1 reads GEAIGNYY; CDR2 reads EKD. The CDR3 totals 18 residues. The V and J ends lost 0 bases and 1 base, in that order; junction bases with no gene match: 5. The DNA of the CDR3 is TGTGCCTGTGACACCGGTGTCTGGGGGTCCTGGGACACCCGACAGATGTTTTTC. It specifies CACDTGVWGSWDTRQMFF.

The sample holds one count of this clone. V is TRDV3 and J is TRDJ1, with 9 bases fitting TRDD3. No J gene is reported in TCRdb; it was inferred here by comparing the DNA with germline. The germline CDR1 and CDR2 sequences are TVYSNPD and GDNSRS (reference sequence). The V gene end was trimmed by 3 bases and the J gene end by 0 bases; junction bases not matched to a gene: 17. CDR3 length equals 18 residues. The CDR3 DNA reads as TGTGCCTTCCTTCCCGAGTATCTGGGGGATTCGTACACCGATAAACTCATCTTT. Its protein is CAFLPEYLGDSYTDKLIF.

This clone was picked up a small number of times. TCRdb's protein for this DNA is that of a much larger clone and differs from the translation at residue 10, likely a read error; the protein shown is the DNA translation. V gene TRDV2 combines with J gene TRDJ2, with 11 bases fitting TRDD3. Germline assignment: CDR1 GEAIGNYY and CDR2 EKD. The J segment lost 0 bases and the V segment lost 2 bases, leaving 4 bases of the junction unmatched. The CDR3 is made up of 17 amino acids. The CDR3 loop is CACDRVWGIPLTAQLFF. CDR3 DNA sequence: TGTGCCTGTGACAGGGTCTGGGGGATACCTTTGACAGCACAACTCTTCTTT.

This clone was seen a few times. The translation of this DNA and the TCRdb protein of a much larger clone differ at residue 8, probably owing to a read error; the protein shown here is translated from the DNA. The chain recombines TRDV2 with TRDJ3, with a possible D match to TRDD3 (6 bases). Germline lookup yields CDR1 GEAIGNYY and CDR2 EKD. The V and J ends lost 3 bases and 0 bases respectively, with 14 bases between them. The CDR3 extends over 18 amino acids. CDR3 bases: TGTGCCTGTGACTATACTGGGAGATACTCCTGGGACACCCGACAGATGTTTTTC. Its protein product is CACDYTGRYSWDTRQMFF.

This clone appeared a few times. TCRdb's entry gives the protein of a much larger clone, which mismatches this DNA's translation at residue 4, likely from a read error; the protein reported here is translated from the DNA. V usage is TRDV2 and J usage is TRDJ3, with TRDD3 as a possible D gene (5 bases). The ends were cut back, 5 bases at V and 2 bases at J, with 15 bases in the middle. Germline assignment: CDR1 GEAIGNYY and CDR2 EKD. The CDR3 extends over 17 amino acids. CDR3 in amino acids: CACVPAGLPWDTRQMFF. Here the CDR3 DNA reads TGTGCCTGTGTCCCAGCTGGGTTACCCTGGGACACCCGACAGATGTTTTTC.

This clone has a handful of counts. This sequence is one base from a far larger clone and is likely a read error. The sample carries other DNA sequences with the same CDR3. V is TRDV2 and J is TRDJ1, with 7 positions matching TRDD3. This CDR3 has 17 amino acids. Trimming at V came to 3 bases and at J to 1 base, leaving 13 bases not matched to a gene. The germline V gene has CDR1 GEAIGNYY and CDR2 EKD. This chain's CDR3 is CACDSVMGDQPTDKLIF. CDR3 coding DNA: TGTGCCTGTGACTCTGTGATGGGGGACCAGCCCACCGATAAACTCATCTTT.

This clone was found a few times. Since a far larger clone is one base different, this is likely a read error. The same CDR3 is also encoded by other DNA sequences in this sample. The V and J genes are TRDV2 and TRDJ3; D may be TRDD3 (5 bases). This CDR3 has 17 residues. Germline V lookup: CDR1 GEAIGNYY, CDR2 EKD. In nucleotides, the CDR3 is TGTGCCTGTGACCCAGCTGGGTTACCCTGGGACACCAGACAGATGTTTTTC. Amino acids: CACDPAGLPWDTRQMFF.

As for this clone: TCRdb lists the protein of a much larger clone for this DNA, which differs at residue 9, so this is likely a read error; the protein given here is translated from the DNA itself. V usage is TRDV2 and J usage is TRDJ2, with 7 bases identical to TRDD3. The CDR3 is 17 amino acids. Germline CDR1 GEAIGNYY, CDR2 EKD. V gave up 2 bases and J gave up 0 bases; unmatched junction bases: 8. CDR3: CACDRVWGVTLTAQLFF. The CDR3 DNA is TGTGCCTGTGACAGGGTCTGGGGGGTAACTTTGACAGCACAACTCTTCTTT.

This clone occurred a few times. This DNA's translation and the protein TCRdb lists, from a much larger clone, do not match at residue 9, likely due to a read error; the protein shown is translated from the DNA. V is TRDV2 and J is TRDJ3; 10 bases fit TRDD3. V lost 3 bases to trimming and J lost 0 bases; unmatched junction nucleotides: 4. This CDR3 has 18 residues. Germline lookup yields CDR1 GEAIGNYY and CDR2 EKD. The chain's CDR3 is CACDYTGGSSWDTRQMFF. CDR3 bases: TGTGCCTGTGACTATACTGGGGGATCCTCCTGGGACACCCGACAGATGTTTTTC.

Notes on this clone: The protein recorded in TCRdb matches a much larger clone and deviates from this DNA's translation at residue 9, suggesting a read error; the protein here is obtained by translating the DNA. Other DNA sequences in this sample translate to the same CDR3. The chain employs TRDV2 and TRDJ1; 7 bases are shared with TRDD3. The CDR3 runs to 17 residues. The germline gives CDR1 GEAIGNYY, CDR2 EKD. V gave up 3 bases and J gave up 1 base; unmatched junction bases: 13. The CDR3 DNA is TGTGCCTGTGACTCTGTGATGGGGGAGCAGCCCACCGATAAACTCATCTTT. It yields the protein CACDSVMGEQPTDKLIF.

The sample holds a few counts of this clone. The protein given by TCRdb reflects a much larger clone and differs at residue 12 from this DNA's translation, likely from a read error; the protein shown is the DNA's translation. The chain carries TRDV2 and TRDJ3; 8 positions match TRDD3. The CDR3 covers 17 residues. Germline-derived CDR1 and CDR2 are GEAIGNYY and EKD. CDR3 amino acids: CACDVLGGSWDPRQMFF. The DNA of the CDR3 is TGTGCCTGTGACGTACTGGGGGGCTCCTGGGACCCCCGACAGATGTTTTTC.

This clone has just a few counts. The protein in TCRdb stems from a much larger clone and differs at residue 7 from this DNA's translation, likely a read error; here the protein is translated from the DNA. The J gene is TRDJ2, the V gene TRDV2; 8 bases agree with TRDD3. The CDR3 contains 17 residues. Germline lookup yields CDR1 GEAIGNYY and CDR2 EKD. The V segment lost 2 bases and the J segment 0 bases; nucleotides outside the gene matches: 7. The CDR3 loop is CACDRVRGITLTAQLFF. CDR3 DNA: TGTGCCTGTGACAGGGTCCGGGGGATAACTTTGACAGCACAACTCTTCTTT.

This clone was observed a handful of times. Translating this DNA gives a protein that differs at residue 6 from the TCRdb one, which belongs to a much larger clone; a read error is likely, and the protein shown is this translation. The rearrangement links TRDV2 to TRDJ3; TRDD3 agrees at 9 bases. Per the germline V gene, CDR1 is GEAIGNYY and CDR2 is EKD. The CDR3 loop spans 18 amino acids. After removal of 0 bases from V and 0 bases from J, the junction contained 2 bases not matched to a gene. The CDR3 reads CACDTSGDTSWDTRQMFF. The DNA of the CDR3 is TGTGCCTGTGACACCTCGGGGGATACCTCCTGGGACACCCGACAGATGTTTTTC.